The 29 T cell receptor beta chains presented below share a single source sample, sequenced in a study of blood T cells in healthy people across ages. A J-beta primer mix and a sample-barcoded 5' primer were used in a second PCR of roughly 7 to 12 cycles. TCRdb reprocessed the 5' RACE reads via MiXCR and lists one record per CDR3 protein. The data hold over 700,000 distinct CDR3 sequences, with 20% to 25% observed a single time. Separately, the same data were catalogued under a study of T cells of mothers and their children.

Sequenced: blood. The source is a boy aged 5-17 years in good health.

The chain is built from TRBV27 and TRBJ1-4; no definite D call. The V end lost 5 bases, the J end lost 7 bases, and 17 bases lay between the germline ends. CDR3 length equals 15 residues. Germline V gene lookup returns CDR1 MNHEY and CDR2 SMNVEV (reference sequence). The CDR3 DNA sequence: TGTGCCAGCAGTCAGCGCGGGAATGCTGTTGAAAAACTGTTTTTT. Its translation is CASSQRGNAVEKLFF. Supplemented by reference TRBV27 and TRBJ1-4, the full variable domain reads EAQVTQNPRYLITVTGKKLTVTCSQNMNHEYMSWYRQDPGLGLRQIYYSMNVEVTDKGDVPEGYKVSRKEKRNFPLILESPSPNQTSLYFCASSQRGNAVEKLFFGSGTQLSVL.

This chain joins TRBV3-1 and TRBJ1-3, with D perhaps TRBD1 (5 bases). The germline V gene has CDR1 LGHDT and CDR2 YNNKEL (reference sequence). Trimming shortened V by 1 base and J by 0 bases, and 10 bases separated the two germline ends. The CDR3 has 16 amino acids. CDR3: CASSQAGAVSGNTIYF. DNA of the CDR3: TGTGCCAGCAGCCAAGCCGGGGCTGTCTCTGGAAACACCATATATTTT.

This chain uses TRBV27 with TRBJ2-1; 9 nucleotides match TRBD2. The length of the CDR3 is 16 residues. CDR1 and CDR2 (germline): MNHEY, SMNVEV (reference sequence). With V trimmed by 6 bases and J by 3 bases, 9 bases remained unmatched. Here the CDR3 reads CASSLRLAVLYNEQFF. Written as DNA, the CDR3 is TGTGCCAGCAGCTTACGACTAGCGGTTCTCTACAATGAGCAGTTCTTC.

The chain uses TRBV2 and TRBJ1-3; D gene uncertain. Deletions cut 11 bases from V and 0 bases from J, with 14 bases between. The CDR3 totals 14 residues. Germline CDR1 and CDR2: SNHLY and FYNNEI. CDR3: CAERVGNSGNTIYF. The CDR3 nucleotides read TGTGCCGAAAGGGTGGGGAACTCTGGAAACACCATATATTTT.

The chain combines TRBV20-1 with TRBJ2-3; D ambiguous. This CDR3 has 12 residues. The ends were cut back, 3 bases at V and 3 bases at J, with 7 bases in the middle. Germline V CDR1 and CDR2: DFQATT, SNEGSKA (reference sequence). The CDR3 loop reads CSASYRTDTQYF. The CDR3, as DNA: TGCAGTGCTAGTTACCGGACAGATACGCAGTATTTT.

CDR3 protein: CASSRRAGALAPTDTQYF. The CDR3 DNA reads as TGTGCCAGCAGTCGGCGAGCGGGGGCGCTGGCCCCAACAGATACGCAGTATTTT. The chain joins TRBV27 to TRBJ2-3, with 8 bases lining up with TRBD2. Germline-derived CDR1 and CDR2 are MNHEY and SMNVEV (reference sequence). The CDR3 extends over 18 amino acids. With V trimmed by 5 bases and J by 3 bases, 16 bases remained unmatched.

This clonotype was counted only a few times. This sequence joins TRBV9 and TRBJ2-3, with D perhaps matching TRBD2 (6 bases). The CDR3 is made up of 15 amino acids. V lost 0 bases and J 6 bases, leaving 14 bases between the germline ends. Germline V gene sequence: CDR1 SGDLS, CDR2 YYNGEE. CDR3 in amino acids: CASSVEVAAGDTQYF. The DNA for the CDR3 is TGTGCCAGCAGCGTAGAGGTGGCGGCGGGGGATACGCAGTATTTT.

This clonotype was picked up a small number of times. The rearrangement links TRBV7-2 to TRBJ2-7; 7 nucleotides agree with TRBD1. The germline V gene has CDR1 SGHTA and CDR2 FQGNSA. Trimming removed 3 bases from V and 6 bases from J; junction bases left unmatched: 14. The CDR3 is 16 amino acids. The DNA of the CDR3 is TGTGCCAGCAGCTTTAAAAGGACAGGAGCTTTGGGCGAGCAGTACTTC. Protein product: CASSFKRTGALGEQYF.

The count of this clonotype is one. The gene calls are TRBV12-3 or TRBV12-4 and TRBJ2-5; possible D gene TRBD2, 5 bases. V was clipped by 5 bases and J by 5 bases, with 12 bases between them. The CDR3 runs to 13 residues. In nucleotides, the CDR3 is TGTGCCAGCAGTATTGGGGAGCAGGAGACCCAGTACTTC. This gives the protein CASSIGEQETQYF.

This clonotype has only a few counts. The V and J genes are TRBV6-2 or TRBV6-3 and TRBJ2-1; D not certain. Germline CDR1 is MNHEY and CDR2 is SVGEGT. V lost 5 bases to trimming and J lost 9 bases, with 11 bases between them. The CDR3 is 12 amino acids. The CDR3 nucleotides read TGTGCCAGCAGTCCCGACCGGAGTGAGCAGTTCTTC. Translated, it gives CASSPDRSEQFF.

CDR3 coding DNA: TGTGCCAGCAGCTTAGACGGACCTAGCACAGATACGCAGTATTTT. Its protein is CASSLDGPSTDTQYF. This rearrangement joins TRBV7-2 to TRBJ2-3; D ambiguous. Looked up from germline, CDR1 is SGHTA and CDR2 is FQGNSA. CDR3 size: 15 residues. V lost 1 base to trimming and J lost 0 bases, with 8 bases between them.

J is TRBJ2-5 and V is TRBV5-1; 10 positions agree with TRBD2. V lost 2 bases and J lost 1; bases outside the gene matches: 5. The length of the CDR3 is 16 residues. CDR1 and CDR2 (germline): SGHRS, YFSETQ. The CDR3 here is CASSLRTSGPQETQYF. The CDR3 DNA sequence: TGCGCCAGCAGCTTAAGGACTAGCGGTCCCCAAGAGACCCAGTACTTC.

This clonotype was observed once. V and J are TRBV7-9 and TRBJ1-2; TRBD1 matches 7 bases. J was trimmed by 6 bases and V by 5 bases; bases with no gene match: 9. Looked up from germline, CDR1 is SEHNR and CDR2 is FQNEAQ (reference sequence). The length of the CDR3 is 14 residues. CDR3 loop: CASSLRQGFDGYTF. CDR3 nucleotides: TGTGCCAGCAGCCTCCGACAGGGATTCGATGGCTACACCTTC.

The sample holds a few counts of this clonotype. This sequence joins TRBV11-2 and TRBJ2-5; 9 nucleotides match TRBD1. The better agreement between TRBJ2-1 and the DNA end casts doubt on the J call. Germline lookup yields CDR1 SGHAT and CDR2 FQNNGV. This CDR3 has 16 amino acids. CDR3 protein: CASSLDFGTGSREQFF. The CDR3 region has the DNA TGTGCCAGCAGCTTAGATTTCGGGACAGGGTCTCGTGAGCAGTTCTTC.

This rearrangement joins TRBV9 to TRBJ2-1; D gene unclear. The CDR3 spans 14 residues. V was clipped by 2 bases and J by 5 bases, with 11 bases between them. CDR1 and CDR2 (germline): SGDLS, YYNGEE. The chain's CDR3 is CASSVRQLNNEQFF. The CDR3 region has the DNA TGTGCCAGCAGCGTGCGGCAGCTTAACAATGAGCAGTTCTTC.

There are a few counts of this clonotype. The genes are TRBV28 and TRBJ2-5; TRBD2 matches 12 bases. J lost 4 bases, V lost 10 bases, and 7 bases had no gene match. This CDR3 contains 14 residues. In germline, CDR1 is MDHEN, CDR2 SYDVKM. CDR3 amino acids: CATRTSGKGETQYF. The CDR3 DNA is TGTGCCACTCGGACTAGCGGGAAGGGAGAGACCCAGTACTTC.

The chain couples TRBV21-1 to TRBJ2-3; the tabulated D call, TRBD2, remains unverified against the DNA. TRBV21-1 is reported as a pseudogene. The CDR3 sequence is 12 residues long. CDR3 sequence (DNA): TGTGCCATCCATGAGGGCGGAGATACGCAGTATTTT. Protein: CAIHEGGDTQYF.

This clonotype was seen many times. The chain combines TRBV4-1 with TRBJ2-5; the D is unclear. The CDR3 covers 17 residues. The germline V gene has CDR1 MGHRA and CDR2 YSYEKL. V lost 1 base to trimming and J lost 1 base, with 16 bases between them. CDR3 protein: CASSQGWVDTIQETQYF. The CDR3 DNA is TGCGCCAGCAGCCAAGGGTGGGTGGATACTATCCAAGAGACCCAGTACTTC.

The chain links TRBV2 to TRBJ2-4; D is undetermined. Germline loops: CDR1 SNHLY, CDR2 FYNNEI. Trimming took 5 bases from V and 4 from J, leaving 3 bases between them. The CDR3 is made up of 11 amino acids. The CDR3 sequence is CASSKKNIQYF. In DNA form, the CDR3 reads TGTGCCAGCAGTAAGAAAAACATTCAGTACTTC.

A note on this clonotype: This may arise from a read error, as a much more abundant clone is one base away. The chain is built from TRBV9 and TRBJ2-5; TRBD2 is a possible D gene (5 bases). Deletions cut 0 bases from V and 5 bases from J, with 8 bases between. This CDR3 has 13 amino acids. In germline, CDR1 is SGDLS, CDR2 YYNGEE. The chain's CDR3 is CASSVGPGETQYF. DNA of the CDR3: TGTGCCAGCAGCGTAGGACCGGGGGAGACCCAGTACTTC.

V gene TRBV12-3 or TRBV12-4 combines with J gene TRBJ2-5; D unresolved. The DNA end lines up better with TRBJ2-7; the J call may be wrong. The CDR3 consists of 13 residues. The CDR3 here is CASSLTTVYEQYF. The CDR3, as DNA: TGTGCCAGCAGTCTGACGACGGTTTACGAGCAGTACTTC.

The count of this clonotype is one. The rearrangement uses TRBV20-1 and TRBJ2-1; D gene ambiguous. The length of the CDR3 is 12 residues. Trimming cost V 0 bases and J 7 bases, with 7 bases left between them. The germline V gene has CDR1 DFQATT and CDR2 SNEGSKA (reference sequence). The CDR3 region has the DNA TGCAGTGCTAGAGATCTAGAGAATGAGCAGTTCTTC. Translation: CSARDLENEQFF.

The chain links TRBV7-9 to TRBJ2-5, with a possible D match to TRBD2 (6 bases). The CDR3 has 17 residues. The V end lost 3 bases, the J end lost 5 bases, and 22 bases lay between the germline ends. Germline CDR1 is SEHNR and CDR2 is FQNEAQ (reference sequence). The CDR3 sequence is CASSFGIFSGDSETQYF. The CDR3 bases are TGTGCCAGCAGCTTCGGTATTTTTAGCGGAGACAGTGAGACCCAGTACTTC.

This clonotype was counted between two and nine times. The chain carries TRBV20-1 and TRBJ2-7; the match to TRBD2 covers 12 bases. TRBJ2-5 explains the end of the DNA better; the J call may be wrong. The CDR3 loop spans 16 amino acids. Per germline, CDR1 DFQATT and CDR2 SNEGSKA (reference sequence). CDR3 loop: CSARGGTSGYQETQYF. Written as DNA, the CDR3 is TGCAGTGCTAGAGGAGGGACTAGCGGGTACCAAGAGACCCAGTACTTC.

The V and J genes are TRBV29-1 and TRBJ2-7; weak D call: TRBD2 (6 bases). Germline V lookup: CDR1 SQVTM, CDR2 ANQGSEA. The CDR3 totals 14 residues. V lost 5 bases, J lost 3 bases, and 17 bases lay in between. The CDR3: CSVSLGGSGYEQYF. The DNA of the CDR3 is TGCAGCGTTTCCCTGGGGGGATCGGGCTACGAGCAGTACTTC.

This clonotype has just a few counts. V and J are TRBV4-1 and TRBJ2-5, with D unresolved. This CDR3 contains 14 residues. CDR1 and CDR2 (germline): MGHRA, YSYEKL. V was clipped by 4 bases and J by 4 bases, with 13 bases between them. CDR3 in DNA: TGCGCCAGCAGCCTAGTTTACGGCGCAGAGACCCAGTACTTC. It codes for CASSLVYGAETQYF.

V is TRBV7-2 and J is TRBJ2-5; D not resolved. The J call may be wrong; the DNA end is better matched by TRBJ2-1. There are 12 residues in the CDR3. Germline loops: CDR1 SGHTA, CDR2 FQGNSA. The CDR3 loop reads CASSQSRNEQFF. The CDR3 DNA reads as TGTGCCAGCAGCCAAAGTCGGAATGAGCAGTTCTTC.

The rearrangement uses TRBV11-2 and TRBJ2-4, with 11 bases lining up with TRBD2. Trimming took 5 bases from V and 1 from J; bases not matched to a gene: 19. The CDR3 extends over 21 amino acids. CDR1 is SGHAT, CDR2 FQNNGV, per germline. The chain's CDR3 is CASSLKVVAGGLARAKNIQYF. The CDR3 region has the DNA TGTGCCAGCAGCCTTAAGGTCGTAGCGGGGGGGCTGGCGAGGGCCAAAAACATTCAGTACTTC.

This chain links TRBV7-9 with TRBJ2-7; no clear D gene. The V gene's germline CDR1 is SEHNR and CDR2 FQNEAQ (reference sequence). The CDR3 is made up of 13 amino acids. The V end was cut by 5 bases, the J end by 3 bases, with 11 bases between. The CDR3 reads CASSRDPLYEQYF. Written as DNA, the CDR3 is TGTGCCAGCAGCCGCGATCCTCTCTACGAGCAGTACTTC.